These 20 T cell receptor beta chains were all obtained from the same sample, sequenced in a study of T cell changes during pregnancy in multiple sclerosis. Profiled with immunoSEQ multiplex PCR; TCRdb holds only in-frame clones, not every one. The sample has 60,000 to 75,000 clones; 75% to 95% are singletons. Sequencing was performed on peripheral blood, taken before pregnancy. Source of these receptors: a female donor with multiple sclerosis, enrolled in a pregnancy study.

CDR3 sequence (DNA): TGTGCCAGCTCACTGCCGGGACTAGCTCCCACCGGGGAGCTGTTTTTT. Translating gives CASSLPGLAPTGELFF. The chain has TRBV18 and TRBJ2-2; TRBD2 matches 9 bases. The germline V gene has CDR1 KGHSH and CDR2 LQKENI. This CDR3 spans 16 amino acids. Trimming removed 4 bases from V and 4 bases from J; junction bases left unmatched: 7.

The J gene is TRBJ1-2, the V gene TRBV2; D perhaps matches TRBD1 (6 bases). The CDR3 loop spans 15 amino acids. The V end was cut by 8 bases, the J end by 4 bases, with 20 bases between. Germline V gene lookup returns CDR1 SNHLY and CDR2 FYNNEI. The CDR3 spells CASEEFRGYGYGYTF. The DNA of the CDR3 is TGTGCCAGCGAAGAGTTCAGGGGCTATGGCTATGGCTACACCTTC.

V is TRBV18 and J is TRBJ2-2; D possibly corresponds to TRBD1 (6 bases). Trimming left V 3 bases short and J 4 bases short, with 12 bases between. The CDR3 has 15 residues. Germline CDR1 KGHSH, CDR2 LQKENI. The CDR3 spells CASSPSTGLTGELFF. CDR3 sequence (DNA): TGTGCCAGCTCACCCTCGACAGGACTCACCGGGGAGCTGTTTTTT.

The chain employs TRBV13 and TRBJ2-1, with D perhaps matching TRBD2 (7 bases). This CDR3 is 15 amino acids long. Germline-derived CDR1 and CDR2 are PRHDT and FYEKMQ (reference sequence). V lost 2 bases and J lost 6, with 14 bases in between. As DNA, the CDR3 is TGTGCCAGCAGCTTAACAGGGAGGGAGGGCAATGAGCAGTTCTTC. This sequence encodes CASSLTGREGNEQFF. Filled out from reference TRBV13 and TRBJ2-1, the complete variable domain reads AAGVIQSPRHLIKEKRETATLKCYPIPRHDTVYWYQQGPGQDPQFLISFYEKMQSDKGSIPDRFSAQQFSDYHSELNMSSLELGDSALYFCASSLTGREGNEQFFGPGTRLTVL.

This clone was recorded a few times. The CDR3 DNA reads as TGTGCCAGCGCCCAGGGCAATTCACCCCTCCACTTT. This sequence encodes CASAQGNSPLHF. The chain combines TRBV6-1 with TRBJ1-6, with D tentatively TRBD1 (5 bases). Germline CDR1 reads MNHNS; CDR2 reads SASEGT. CDR3 length: 12 amino acids. The V end was cut by 8 bases, the J end by 7 bases, with 9 bases between.

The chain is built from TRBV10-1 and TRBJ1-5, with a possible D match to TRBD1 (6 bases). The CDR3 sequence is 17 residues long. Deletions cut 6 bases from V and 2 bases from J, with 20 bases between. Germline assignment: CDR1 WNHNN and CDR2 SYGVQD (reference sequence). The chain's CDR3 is CASRPRWGRGGNQPQHF. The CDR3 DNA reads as TGCGCCAGCAGGCCGCGTTGGGGGAGGGGGGGCAATCAGCCCCAGCATTTT.

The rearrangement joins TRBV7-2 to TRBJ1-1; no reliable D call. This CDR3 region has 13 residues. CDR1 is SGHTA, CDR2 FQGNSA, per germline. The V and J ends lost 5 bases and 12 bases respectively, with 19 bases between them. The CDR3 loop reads CASSPSRTLGTFF. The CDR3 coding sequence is TGTGCCAGCAGCCCCAGTCGGACGCTCGGGACTTTCTTT.

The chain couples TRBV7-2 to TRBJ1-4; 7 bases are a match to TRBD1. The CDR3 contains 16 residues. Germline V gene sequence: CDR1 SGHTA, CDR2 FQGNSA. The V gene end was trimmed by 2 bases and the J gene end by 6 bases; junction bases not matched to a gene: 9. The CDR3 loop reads CASSLSSGQRDEKLFF. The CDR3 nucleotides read TGTGCCAGCAGCTTAAGTTCGGGACAGAGAGATGAAAAACTGTTTTTT.

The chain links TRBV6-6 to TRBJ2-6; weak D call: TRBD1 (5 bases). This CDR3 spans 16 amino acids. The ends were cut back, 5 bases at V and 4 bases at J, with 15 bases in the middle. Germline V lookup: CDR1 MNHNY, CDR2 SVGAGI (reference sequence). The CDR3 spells CASSPLDSWGANVLTF. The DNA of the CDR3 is TGTGCCAGCAGTCCTCTAGACAGTTGGGGGGCCAACGTCCTGACTTTC.

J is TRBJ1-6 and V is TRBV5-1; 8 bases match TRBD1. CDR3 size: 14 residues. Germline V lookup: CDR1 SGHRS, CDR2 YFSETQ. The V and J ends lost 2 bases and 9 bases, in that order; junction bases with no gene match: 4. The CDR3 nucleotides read TGCGCCAGCAGCTTAGGACAGGGCTTTTCACCCCTCCACTTT. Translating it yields CASSLGQGFSPLHF.

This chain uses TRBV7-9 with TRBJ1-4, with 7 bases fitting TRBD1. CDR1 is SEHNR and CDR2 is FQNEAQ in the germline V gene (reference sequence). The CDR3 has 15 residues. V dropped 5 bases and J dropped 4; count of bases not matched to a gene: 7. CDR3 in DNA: TGTGCCAGCAGCCATACCGGGACAGATAATGAAAAACTGTTTTTT. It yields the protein CASSHTGTDNEKLFF.

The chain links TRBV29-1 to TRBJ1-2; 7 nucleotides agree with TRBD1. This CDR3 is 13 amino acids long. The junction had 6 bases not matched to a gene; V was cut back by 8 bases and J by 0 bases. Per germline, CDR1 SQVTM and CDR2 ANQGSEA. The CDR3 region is CSTLDRTNYGYTF. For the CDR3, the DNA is TGCAGCACCCTGGACAGGACTAACTATGGCTACACCTTC.

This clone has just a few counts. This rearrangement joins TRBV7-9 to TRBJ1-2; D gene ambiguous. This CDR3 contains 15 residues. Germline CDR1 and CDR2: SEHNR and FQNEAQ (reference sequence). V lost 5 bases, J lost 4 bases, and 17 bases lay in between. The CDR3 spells CASSLSNTGLYGYTF. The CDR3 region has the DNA TGTGCCAGCAGCCTCTCTAACACCGGACTCTATGGCTACACCTTC. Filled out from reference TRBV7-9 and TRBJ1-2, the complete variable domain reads DTGVSQNPRHKITKRGQNVTFRCDPISEHNRLYWYRQTLGQGPEFLTYFQNEAQLEKSRLLSDRFSAERPKGSFSTLEIQRTEQGDSAMYLCASSLSNTGLYGYTFGSGTRLTVV.

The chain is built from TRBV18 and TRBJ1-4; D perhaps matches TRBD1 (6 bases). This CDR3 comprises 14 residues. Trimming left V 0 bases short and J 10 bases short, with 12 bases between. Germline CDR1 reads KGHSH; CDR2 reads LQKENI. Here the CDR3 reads CASSPPPGDGKLFF. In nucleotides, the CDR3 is TGTGCCAGCTCACCACCGCCAGGGGACGGAAAACTGTTTTTT.

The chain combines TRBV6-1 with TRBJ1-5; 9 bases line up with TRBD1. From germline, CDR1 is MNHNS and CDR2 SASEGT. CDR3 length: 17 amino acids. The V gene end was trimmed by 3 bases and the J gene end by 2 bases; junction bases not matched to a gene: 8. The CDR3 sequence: CASSDRTGEGGNQPQHF. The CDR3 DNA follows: TGTGCCAGCAGTGACAGGACAGGGGAAGGTGGCAATCAGCCCCAGCATTTT.

In nucleotides, the CDR3 is TGCAGCGTTGATAGTCTGGACAAGAACACTGAAGCTTTCTTT. Its translation: CSVDSLDKNTEAFF. The chain links TRBV29-1 to TRBJ1-1; possible D gene TRBD1, 5 bases. Germline-derived CDR1 and CDR2 are SQVTM and ANQGSEA. The CDR3 totals 14 residues. V was pared by 3 bases and J by 1 base, with 12 bases between.

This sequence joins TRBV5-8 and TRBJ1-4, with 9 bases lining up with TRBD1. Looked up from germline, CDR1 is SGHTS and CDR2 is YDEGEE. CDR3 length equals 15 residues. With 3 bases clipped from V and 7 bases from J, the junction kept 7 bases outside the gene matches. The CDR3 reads CASSYGQGKLEKLFF. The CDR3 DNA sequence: TGTGCCAGCAGCTACGGACAGGGGAAGCTTGAAAAACTGTTTTTT.

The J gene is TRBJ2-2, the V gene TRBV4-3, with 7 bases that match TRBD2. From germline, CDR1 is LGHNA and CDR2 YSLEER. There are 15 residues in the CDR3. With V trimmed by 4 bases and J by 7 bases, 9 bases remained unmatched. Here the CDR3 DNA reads TGCGCCAGCAGCCTTGAGGGCAGGGAGGGCGGGGAGCTGTTTTTT. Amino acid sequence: CASSLEGREGGELFF.

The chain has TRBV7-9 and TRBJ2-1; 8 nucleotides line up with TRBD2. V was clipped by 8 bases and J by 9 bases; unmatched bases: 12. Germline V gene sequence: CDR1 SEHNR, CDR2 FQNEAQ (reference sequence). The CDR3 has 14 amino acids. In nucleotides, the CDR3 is TGTGCCAGCCGGCTAAGCGGGGGATTAAGTGAGCAGTTCTTC. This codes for CASRLSGGLSEQFF.

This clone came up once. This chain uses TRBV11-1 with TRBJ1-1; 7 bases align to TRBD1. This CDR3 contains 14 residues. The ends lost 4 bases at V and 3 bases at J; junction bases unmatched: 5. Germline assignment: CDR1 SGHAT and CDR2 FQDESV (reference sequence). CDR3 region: CASSYNRGDTEAFF. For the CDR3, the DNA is TGTGCCAGCAGCTACAACAGGGGCGACACTGAAGCTTTCTTT.